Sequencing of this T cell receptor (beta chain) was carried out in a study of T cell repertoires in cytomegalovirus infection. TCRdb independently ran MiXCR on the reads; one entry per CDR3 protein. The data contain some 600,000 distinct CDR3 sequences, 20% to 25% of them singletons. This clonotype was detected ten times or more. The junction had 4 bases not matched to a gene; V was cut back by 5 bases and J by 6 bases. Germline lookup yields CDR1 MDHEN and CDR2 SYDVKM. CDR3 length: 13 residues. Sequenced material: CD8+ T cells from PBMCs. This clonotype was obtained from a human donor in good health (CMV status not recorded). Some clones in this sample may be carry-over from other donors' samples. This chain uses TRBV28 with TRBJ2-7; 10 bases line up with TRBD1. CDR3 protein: CASSPTGGPEQYV. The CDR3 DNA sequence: TGTGCCAGCAGTCCGACAGGGGGCCCCGAGCAGTACGTC.